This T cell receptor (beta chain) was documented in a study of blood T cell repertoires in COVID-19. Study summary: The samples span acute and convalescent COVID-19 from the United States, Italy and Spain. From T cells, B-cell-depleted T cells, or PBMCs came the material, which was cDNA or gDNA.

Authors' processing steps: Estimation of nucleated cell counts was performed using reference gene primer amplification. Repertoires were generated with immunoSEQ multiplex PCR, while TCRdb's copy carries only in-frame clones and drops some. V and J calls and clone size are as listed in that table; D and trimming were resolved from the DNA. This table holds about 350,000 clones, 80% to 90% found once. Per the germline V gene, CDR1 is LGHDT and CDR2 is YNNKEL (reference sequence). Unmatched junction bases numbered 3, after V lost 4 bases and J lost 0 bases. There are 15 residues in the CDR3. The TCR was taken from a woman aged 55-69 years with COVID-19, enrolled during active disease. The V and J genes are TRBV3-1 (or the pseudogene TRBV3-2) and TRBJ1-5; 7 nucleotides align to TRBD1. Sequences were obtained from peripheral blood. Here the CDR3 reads CASSRDSNSNQPQHF. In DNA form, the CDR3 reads TGTGCCAGCAGCCGGGACAGCAATAGCAATCAGCCCCAGCATTTT.